This TCR beta chain was sequenced in a study of blood T cell repertoires in COVID-19. At the level of the study: From the United States, Italy and Spain came samples of acute and convalescent COVID-19.

V lost 0 bases to trimming and J lost 9 bases; unmatched junction nucleotides: 3. Per the germline V gene, CDR1 is SGDLS and CDR2 is YYNGEE. The CDR3 totals 14 residues. The assay was immunoSEQ multiplex PCR, and TCRdb's table has in-frame clones only and misses some. Of 270,000 or so clones listed, about 90% are singletons. This clone has a handful of counts. The clonotype was recovered from a woman aged 30 to 39 with acute COVID-19. Sequenced: PBMCs or T cells enriched from blood (not recorded which). The chain is built from TRBV9 and TRBJ1-6, with 7 bases that match TRBD1. The CDR3 nucleotides are TGTGCCAGCAGCGTAGGAGCAGGGGGTTCACCCCTCCACTTT. As protein: CASSVGAGGSPLHF. The full variable domain, in which reference TRBV9 and TRBJ1-6 provide the parts outside the CDR3, is DSGVTQTPKHLITATGQRVTLRCSPRSGDLSVYWYQQSLDQGLQFLIQYYNGEERAKGNILERFSAQQFPDLHSELNLSSLELGDSALYFCASSVGAGGSPLHFGNGTRLTVT.